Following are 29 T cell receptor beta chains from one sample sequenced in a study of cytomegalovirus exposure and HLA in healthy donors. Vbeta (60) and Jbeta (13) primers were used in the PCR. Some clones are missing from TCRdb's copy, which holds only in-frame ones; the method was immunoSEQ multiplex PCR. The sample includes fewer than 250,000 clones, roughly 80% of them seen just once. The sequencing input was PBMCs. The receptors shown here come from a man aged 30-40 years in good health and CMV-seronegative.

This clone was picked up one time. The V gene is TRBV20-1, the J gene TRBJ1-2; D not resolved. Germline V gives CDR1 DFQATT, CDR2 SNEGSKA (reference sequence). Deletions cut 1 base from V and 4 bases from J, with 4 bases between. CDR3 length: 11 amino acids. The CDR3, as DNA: TGCAGTGCTAGAGTAGTCTATGGCTACACCTTC. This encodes CSARVVYGYTF.

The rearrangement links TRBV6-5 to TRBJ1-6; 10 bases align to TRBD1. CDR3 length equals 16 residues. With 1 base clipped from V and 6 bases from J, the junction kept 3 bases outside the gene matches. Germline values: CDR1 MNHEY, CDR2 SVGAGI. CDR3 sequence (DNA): TGTGCCAGCAGTTACTTTGGGACAGGGGTTAATTCACCCCTCCACTTT. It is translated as CASSYFGTGVNSPLHF.

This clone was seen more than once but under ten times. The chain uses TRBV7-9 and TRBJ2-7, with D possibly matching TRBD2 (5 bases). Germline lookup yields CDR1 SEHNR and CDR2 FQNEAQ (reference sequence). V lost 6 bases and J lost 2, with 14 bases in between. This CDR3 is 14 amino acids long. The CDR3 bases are TGTGCCAGCAGTTTGCCGGGGTCCACCTACGAGCAGTACTTC. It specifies CASSLPGSTYEQYF.

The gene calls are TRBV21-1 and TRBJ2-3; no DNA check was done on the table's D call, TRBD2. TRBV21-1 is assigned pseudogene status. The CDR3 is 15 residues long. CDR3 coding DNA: TGTGCCAGCTTGATATATCACCTGGCGGAAGATACGCAGTATTTT. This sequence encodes CASLIYHLAEDTQYF.

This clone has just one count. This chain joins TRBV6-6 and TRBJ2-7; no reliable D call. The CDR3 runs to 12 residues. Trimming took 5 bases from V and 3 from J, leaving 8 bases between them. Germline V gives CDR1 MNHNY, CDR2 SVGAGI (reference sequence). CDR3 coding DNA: TGTGCCAGCAGTCCCAAGCTCTACGAGCAGTACTTC. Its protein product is CASSPKLYEQYF.

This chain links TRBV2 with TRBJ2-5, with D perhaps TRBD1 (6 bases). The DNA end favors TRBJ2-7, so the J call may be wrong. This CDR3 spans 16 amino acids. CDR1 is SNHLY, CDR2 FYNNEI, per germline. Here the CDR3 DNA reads TGTGCCAGCAGTGAAGCAGGGGGATGGAGCTCCTACGAGCAGTACTTC. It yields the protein CASSEAGGWSSYEQYF.

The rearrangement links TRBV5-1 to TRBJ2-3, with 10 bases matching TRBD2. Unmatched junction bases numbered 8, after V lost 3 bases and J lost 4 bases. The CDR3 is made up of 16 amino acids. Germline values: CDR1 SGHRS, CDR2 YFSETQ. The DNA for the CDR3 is TGCGCCAGCAGCTGGACTAGCGGAGCCCGGGCAGATACGCAGTATTTT. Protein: CASSWTSGARADTQYF.

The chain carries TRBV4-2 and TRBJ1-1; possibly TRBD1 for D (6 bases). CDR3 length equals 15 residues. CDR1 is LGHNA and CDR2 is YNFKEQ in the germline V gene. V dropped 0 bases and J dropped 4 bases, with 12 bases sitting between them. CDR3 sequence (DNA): TGTGCCAGCAGCCAAGAGGGGGGGCAGGGCACTGAAGCTTTCTTT. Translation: CASSQEGGQGTEAFF.

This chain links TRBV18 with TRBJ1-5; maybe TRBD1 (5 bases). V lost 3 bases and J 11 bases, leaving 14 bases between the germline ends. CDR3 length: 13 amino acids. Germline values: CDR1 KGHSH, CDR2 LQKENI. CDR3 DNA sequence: TGTGCCAGCTCACCGCAGGGTGGGCAAGCCCAGCATTTT. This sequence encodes CASSPQGGQAQHF.

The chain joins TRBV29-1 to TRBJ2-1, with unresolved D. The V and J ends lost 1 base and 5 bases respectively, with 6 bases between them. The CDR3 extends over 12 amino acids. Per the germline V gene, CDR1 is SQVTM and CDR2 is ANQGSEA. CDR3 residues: CSVEVRDNEQFF. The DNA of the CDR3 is TGCAGCGTTGAAGTCCGGGACAATGAGCAGTTCTTC.

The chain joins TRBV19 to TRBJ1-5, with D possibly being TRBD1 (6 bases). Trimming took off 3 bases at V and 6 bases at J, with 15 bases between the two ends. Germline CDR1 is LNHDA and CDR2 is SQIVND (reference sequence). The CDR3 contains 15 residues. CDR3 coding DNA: TGTGCCAGTAGTATGAGGGGGGGCCTAGGTCAGCCCCAGCATTTT. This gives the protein CASSMRGGLGQPQHF.

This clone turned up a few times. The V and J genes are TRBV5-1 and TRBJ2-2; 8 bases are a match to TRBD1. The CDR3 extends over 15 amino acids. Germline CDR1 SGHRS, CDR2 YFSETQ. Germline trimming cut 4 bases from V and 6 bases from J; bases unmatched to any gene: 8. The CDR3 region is CASSTGLTGAGELFF. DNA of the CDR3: TGCGCCAGCAGCACCGGCTTGACAGGGGCCGGGGAGCTGTTTTTT. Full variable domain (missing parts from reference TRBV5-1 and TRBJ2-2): KAGVTQTPRYLIKTRGQQVTLSCSPISGHRSVSWYQQTPGQGLQFLFEYFSETQRNKGNFPGRFSGRQFSNSRSEMNVSTLELGDSALYLCASSTGLTGAGELFFGEGSRLTVL.

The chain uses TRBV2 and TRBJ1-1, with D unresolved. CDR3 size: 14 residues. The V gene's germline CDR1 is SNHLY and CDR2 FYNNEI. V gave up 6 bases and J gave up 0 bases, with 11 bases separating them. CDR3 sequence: CASREGTLNTEAFF. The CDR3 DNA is TGTGCCAGCAGAGAGGGCACCTTGAACACTGAAGCTTTCTTT.

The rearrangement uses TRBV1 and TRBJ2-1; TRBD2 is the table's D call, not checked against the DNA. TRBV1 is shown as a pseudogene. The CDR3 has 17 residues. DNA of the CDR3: TGCACCAGCAGCCAAGAAAGGGGACTAAGAAACTACAATGAGCAGTTCTTC. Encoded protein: CTSSQERGLRNYNEQFF.

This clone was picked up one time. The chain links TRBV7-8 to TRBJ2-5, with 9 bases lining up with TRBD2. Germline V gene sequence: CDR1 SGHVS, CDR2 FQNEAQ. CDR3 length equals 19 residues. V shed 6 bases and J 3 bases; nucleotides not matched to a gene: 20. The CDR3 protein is CASRRFGTSRSRKEETQYF. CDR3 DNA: TGTGCCAGCAGAAGATTCGGGACTAGCCGGTCAAGGAAGGAAGAGACCCAGTACTTC.

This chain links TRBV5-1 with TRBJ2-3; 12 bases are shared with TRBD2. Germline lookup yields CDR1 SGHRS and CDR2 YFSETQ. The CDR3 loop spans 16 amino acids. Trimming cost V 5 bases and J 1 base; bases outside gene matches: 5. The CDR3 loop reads CASRRLAGDRTDTQYF. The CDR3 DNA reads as TGCGCCAGCAGAAGACTAGCGGGGGACCGCACAGATACGCAGTATTTT.

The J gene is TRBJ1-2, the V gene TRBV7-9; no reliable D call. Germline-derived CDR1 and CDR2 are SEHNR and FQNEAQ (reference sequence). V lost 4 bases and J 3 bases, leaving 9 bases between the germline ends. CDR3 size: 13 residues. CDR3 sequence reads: CASSSETDYGYTF. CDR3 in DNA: TGTGCCAGCAGCTCGGAGACCGACTATGGCTACACCTTC.

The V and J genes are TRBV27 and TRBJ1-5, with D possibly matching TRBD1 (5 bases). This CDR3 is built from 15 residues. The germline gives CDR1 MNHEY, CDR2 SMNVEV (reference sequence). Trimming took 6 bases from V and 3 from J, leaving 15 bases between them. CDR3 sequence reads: CASRPAGDHNQPQHF. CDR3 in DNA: TGTGCCAGCAGACCTGCGGGGGACCACAATCAGCCCCAGCATTTT.

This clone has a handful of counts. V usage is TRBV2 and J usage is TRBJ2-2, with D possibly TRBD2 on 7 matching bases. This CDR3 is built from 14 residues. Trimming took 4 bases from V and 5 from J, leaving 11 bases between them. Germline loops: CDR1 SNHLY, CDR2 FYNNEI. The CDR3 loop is CASSVAGATGELFF. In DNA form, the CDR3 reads TGTGCCAGCAGTGTGGCGGGGGCAACCGGGGAGCTGTTTTTT. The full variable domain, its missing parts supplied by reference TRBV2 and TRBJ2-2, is EPEVTQTPSHQVTQMGQEVILRCVPISNHLYFYWYRQILGQKVEFLVSFYNNEISEKSEIFDDQFSVERPDGSNFTLKIRSTKLEDSAMYFCASSVAGATGELFFGEGSRLTVL.

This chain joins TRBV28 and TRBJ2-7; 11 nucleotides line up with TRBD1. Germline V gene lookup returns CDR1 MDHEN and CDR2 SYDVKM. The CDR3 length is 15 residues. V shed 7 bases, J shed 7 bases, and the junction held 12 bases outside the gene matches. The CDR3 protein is CASNLPGTGGREQYF. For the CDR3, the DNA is TGTGCCAGCAATCTCCCCGGGACAGGGGGTCGGGAGCAGTACTTC.

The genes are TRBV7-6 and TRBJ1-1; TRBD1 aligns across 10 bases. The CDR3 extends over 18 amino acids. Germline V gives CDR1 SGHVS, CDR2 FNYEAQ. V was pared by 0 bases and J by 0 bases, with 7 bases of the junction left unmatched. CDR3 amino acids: CASSLAFGTGDLNTEAFF. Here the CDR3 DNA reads TGTGCCAGCAGCTTAGCGTTTGGGACAGGGGATTTGAACACTGAAGCTTTCTTT.

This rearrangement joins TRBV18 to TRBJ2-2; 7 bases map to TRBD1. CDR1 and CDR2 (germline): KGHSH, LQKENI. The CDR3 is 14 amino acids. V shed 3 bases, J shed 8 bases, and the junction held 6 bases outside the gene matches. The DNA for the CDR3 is TGTGCCAGCTCACCTAGGACAGGCCCTGGGGAGCTGTTTTTT. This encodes CASSPRTGPGELFF.

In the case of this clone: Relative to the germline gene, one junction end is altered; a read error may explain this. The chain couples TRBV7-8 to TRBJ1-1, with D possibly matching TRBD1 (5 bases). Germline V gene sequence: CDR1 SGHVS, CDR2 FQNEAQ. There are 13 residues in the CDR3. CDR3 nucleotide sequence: TGTGCCAGCACCTTAGAAAGGTCCCAGGGAGCTTTCTTT. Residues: CASTLERSQGAFF.

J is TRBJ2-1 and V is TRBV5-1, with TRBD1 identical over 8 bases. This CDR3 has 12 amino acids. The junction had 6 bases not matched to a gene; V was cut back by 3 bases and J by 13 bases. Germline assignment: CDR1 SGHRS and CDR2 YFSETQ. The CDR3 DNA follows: TGCGCCAGCAGCTCCAGGGGGCTCGAACAGTTCTTC. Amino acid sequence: CASSSRGLEQFF. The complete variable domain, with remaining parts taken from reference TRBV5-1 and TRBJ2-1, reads KAGVTQTPRYLIKTRGQQVTLSCSPISGHRSVSWYQQTPGQGLQFLFEYFSETQRNKGNFPGRFSGRQFSNSRSEMNVSTLELGDSALYLCASSSRGLEQFFGPGTRLTVL.

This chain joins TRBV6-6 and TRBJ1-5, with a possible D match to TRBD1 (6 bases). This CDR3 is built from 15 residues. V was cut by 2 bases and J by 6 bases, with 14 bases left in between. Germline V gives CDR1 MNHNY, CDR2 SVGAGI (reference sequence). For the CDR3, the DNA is TGTGCCAGCAGTTACCCGTCCAGGGGCGCTCAGCCCCAGCATTTT. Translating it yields CASSYPSRGAQPQHF.

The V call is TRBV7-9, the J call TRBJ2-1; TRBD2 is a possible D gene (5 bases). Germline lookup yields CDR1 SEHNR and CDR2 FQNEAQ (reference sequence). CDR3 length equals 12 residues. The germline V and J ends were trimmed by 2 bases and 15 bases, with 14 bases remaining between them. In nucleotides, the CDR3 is TGTGCCAGCAGCTTAACAGCGGATCCCATGTTCTTC. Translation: CASSLTADPMFF. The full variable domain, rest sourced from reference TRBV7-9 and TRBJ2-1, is DTGVSQNPRHKITKRGQNVTFRCDPISEHNRLYWYRQTLGQGPEFLTYFQNEAQLEKSRLLSDRFSAERPKGSFSTLEIQRTEQGDSAMYLCASSLTADPMFFGPGTRLTVL.

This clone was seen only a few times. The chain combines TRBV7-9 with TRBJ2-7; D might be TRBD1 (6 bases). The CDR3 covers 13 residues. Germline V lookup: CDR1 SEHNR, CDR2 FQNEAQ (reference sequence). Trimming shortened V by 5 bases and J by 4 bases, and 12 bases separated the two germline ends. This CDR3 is CASSPRDIYEQYF. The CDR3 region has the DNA TGTGCCAGCAGCCCGAGGGACATTTACGAGCAGTACTTC.

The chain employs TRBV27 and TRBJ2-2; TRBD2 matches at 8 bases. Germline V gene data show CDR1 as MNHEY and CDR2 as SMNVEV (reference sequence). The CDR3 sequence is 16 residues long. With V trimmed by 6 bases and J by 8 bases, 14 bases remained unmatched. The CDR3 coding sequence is TGTGCCAGCAGACCGTTAGCGGGGCGGGCTTGGGGGGAGCTGTTTTTT. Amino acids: CASRPLAGRAWGELFF.

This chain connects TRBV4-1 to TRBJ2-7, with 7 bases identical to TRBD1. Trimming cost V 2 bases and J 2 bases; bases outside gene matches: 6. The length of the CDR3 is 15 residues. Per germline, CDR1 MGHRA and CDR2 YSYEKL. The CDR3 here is CASSQLATGAYEQYF. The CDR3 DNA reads TGCGCCAGCAGCCAACTCGCCACAGGGGCCTACGAGCAGTACTTC.